This T cell receptor beta chain was sequenced for a study of blood T cell repertoires in COVID-19. The Seattle patients joined while their infection was active and were tracked longitudinally afterward. Some clones are missing from TCRdb's copy, which holds only in-frame ones; the method was immunoSEQ multiplex PCR. The repertoire holds 130,000 or so clones, with around nine tenths as singletons. The length of the CDR3 is 15 residues. The germline CDR1 and CDR2 sequences are MRHNA and SNTAGT. The trim removed 7 bases at V and 4 bases at J, leaving 9 bases unmatched. This chain joins TRBV6-4 and TRBJ1-4; TRBD1 matches 7 bases. The sequencing sample was made of peripheral blood. This receptor was identified in a woman in her seventies with COVID-19, enrolled during active disease. CDR3 loop: CASNSGTDDNEKLFF. In DNA form, the CDR3 reads TGTGCCAGCAATTCTGGGACAGACGATAATGAAAAACTGTTTTTT.